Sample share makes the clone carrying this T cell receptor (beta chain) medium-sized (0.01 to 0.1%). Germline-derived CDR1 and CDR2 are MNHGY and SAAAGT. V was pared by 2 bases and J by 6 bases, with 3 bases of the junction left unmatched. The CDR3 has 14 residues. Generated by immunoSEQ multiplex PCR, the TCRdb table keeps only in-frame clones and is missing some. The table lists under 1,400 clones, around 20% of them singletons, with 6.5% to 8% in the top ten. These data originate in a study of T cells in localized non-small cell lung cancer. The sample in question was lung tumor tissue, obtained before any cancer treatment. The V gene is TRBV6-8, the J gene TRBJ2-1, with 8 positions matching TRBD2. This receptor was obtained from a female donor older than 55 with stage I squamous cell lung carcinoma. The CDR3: CASSYSGSSNEQFF. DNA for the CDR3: TGTGCCAGCAGTTACAGCGGGAGCTCCAATGAGCAGTTCTTC.